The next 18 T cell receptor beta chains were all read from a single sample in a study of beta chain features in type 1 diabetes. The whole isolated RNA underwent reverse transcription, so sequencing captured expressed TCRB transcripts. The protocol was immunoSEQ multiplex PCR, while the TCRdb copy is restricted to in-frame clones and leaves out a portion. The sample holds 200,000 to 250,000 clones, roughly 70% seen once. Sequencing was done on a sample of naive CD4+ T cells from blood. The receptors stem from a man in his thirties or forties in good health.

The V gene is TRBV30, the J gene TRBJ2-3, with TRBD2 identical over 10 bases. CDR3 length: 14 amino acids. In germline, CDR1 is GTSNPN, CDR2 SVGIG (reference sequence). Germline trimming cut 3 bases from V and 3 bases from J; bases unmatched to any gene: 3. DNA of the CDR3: TGTGCCTGGAGCTTGACTAGCGGGACAGATACGCAGTATTTT. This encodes CAWSLTSGTDTQYF.

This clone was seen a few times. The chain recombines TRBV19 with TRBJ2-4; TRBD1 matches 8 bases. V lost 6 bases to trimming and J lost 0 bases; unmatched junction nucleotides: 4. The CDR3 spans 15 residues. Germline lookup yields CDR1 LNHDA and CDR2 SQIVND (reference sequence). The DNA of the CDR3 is TGTGCCAGTAGCCAAGGGACAGGAGCCAAAAACATTCAGTACTTC. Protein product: CASSQGTGAKNIQYF.

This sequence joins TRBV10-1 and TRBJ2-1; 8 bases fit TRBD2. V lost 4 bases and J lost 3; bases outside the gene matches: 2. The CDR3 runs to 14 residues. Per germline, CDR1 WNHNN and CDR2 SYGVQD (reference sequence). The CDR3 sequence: CASSVGTSYNEQFF. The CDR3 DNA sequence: TGCGCCAGCAGTGTTGGGACTAGCTACAATGAGCAGTTCTTC.

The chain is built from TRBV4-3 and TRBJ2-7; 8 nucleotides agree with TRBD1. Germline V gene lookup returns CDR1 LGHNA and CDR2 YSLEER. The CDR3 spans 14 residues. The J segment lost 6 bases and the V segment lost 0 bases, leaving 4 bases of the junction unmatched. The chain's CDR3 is CASSQDRDRGEQYF. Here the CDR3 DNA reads TGCGCCAGCAGCCAAGACCGAGACAGGGGCGAGCAGTACTTC.

The CDR3 is CSVGKGFDQPQHF. In DNA, the CDR3 is TGCAGCGTTGGGAAAGGTTTTGATCAGCCCCAGCATTTT. The chain combines TRBV29-1 with TRBJ1-5; no clear D. CDR1 SQVTM and CDR2 ANQGSEA come from the germline V gene. The CDR3 spans 13 residues. V was clipped by 4 bases and J by 5 bases, with 12 bases between them.

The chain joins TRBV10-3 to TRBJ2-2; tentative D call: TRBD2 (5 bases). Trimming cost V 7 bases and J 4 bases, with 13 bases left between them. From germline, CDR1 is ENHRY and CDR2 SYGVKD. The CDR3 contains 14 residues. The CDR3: CAITPGSGTGELFF. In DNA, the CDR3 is TGTGCCATCACCCCGGGGTCCGGCACCGGGGAGCTGTTTTTT.

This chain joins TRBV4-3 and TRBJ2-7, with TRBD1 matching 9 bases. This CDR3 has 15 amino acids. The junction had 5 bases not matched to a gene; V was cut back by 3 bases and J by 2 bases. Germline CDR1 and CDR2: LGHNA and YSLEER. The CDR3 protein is CASSQGTGPAYEQYF. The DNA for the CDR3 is TGCGCCAGCAGCCAGGGGACAGGGCCGGCCTACGAGCAGTACTTC.

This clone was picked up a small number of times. The CDR3 sequence is CAWSVGTGTNYGYTF. In nucleotides, the CDR3 is TGTGCCTGGAGTGTGGGGACAGGAACCAACTATGGCTACACCTTC. V usage is TRBV30 and J usage is TRBJ1-2, with 8 bases lining up with TRBD1. The V segment lost 0 bases and the J segment 2 bases; nucleotides outside the gene matches: 5. Germline CDR1 and CDR2: GTSNPN and SVGIG (reference sequence). The CDR3 sequence is 15 residues long.

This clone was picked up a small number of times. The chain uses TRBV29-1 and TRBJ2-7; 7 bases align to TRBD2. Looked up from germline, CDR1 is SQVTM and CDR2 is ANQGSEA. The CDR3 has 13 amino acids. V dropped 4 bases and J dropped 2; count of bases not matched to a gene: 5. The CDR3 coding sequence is TGCAGCGTTGGTACTAGCGCTGCCTACGAGCAGTACTTC. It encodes CSVGTSAAYEQYF.

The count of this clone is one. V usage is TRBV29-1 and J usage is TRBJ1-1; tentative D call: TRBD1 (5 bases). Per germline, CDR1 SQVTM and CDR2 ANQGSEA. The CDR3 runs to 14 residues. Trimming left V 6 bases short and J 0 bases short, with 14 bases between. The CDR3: CSVAHGTVNTEAFF. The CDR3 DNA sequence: TGCAGCGTAGCCCACGGGACGGTGAACACTGAAGCTTTCTTT. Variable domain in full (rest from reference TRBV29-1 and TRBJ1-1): SAVISQKPSRDICQRGTSLTIQCQVDSQVTMMFWYRQQPGQSLTLIATANQGSEATYESGFVIDKFPISRPNLTFSTLTVSNMSPEDSSIYLCSVAHGTVNTEAFFGQGTRLTVV.

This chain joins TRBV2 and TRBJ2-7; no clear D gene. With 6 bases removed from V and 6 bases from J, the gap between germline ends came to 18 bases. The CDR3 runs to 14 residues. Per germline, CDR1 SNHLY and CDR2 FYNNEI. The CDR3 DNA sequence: TGTGCCAGCAGAATAATTCTGGGATCCGGCGAGCAGTACTTC. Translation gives CASRIILGSGEQYF.

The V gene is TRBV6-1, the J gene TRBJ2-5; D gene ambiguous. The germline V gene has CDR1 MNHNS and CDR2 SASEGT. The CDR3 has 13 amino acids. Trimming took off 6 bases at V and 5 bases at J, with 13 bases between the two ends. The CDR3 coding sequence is TGTGCCAGCAGGCAGATCATGAGGGAGACCCAGTACTTC. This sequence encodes CASRQIMRETQYF.

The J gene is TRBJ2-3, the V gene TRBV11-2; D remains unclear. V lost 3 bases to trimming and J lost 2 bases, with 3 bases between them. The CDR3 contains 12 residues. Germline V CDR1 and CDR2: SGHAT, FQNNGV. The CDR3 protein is CASSFHTDTQYF. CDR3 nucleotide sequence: TGTGCCAGCAGCTTCCACACAGATACGCAGTATTTT.

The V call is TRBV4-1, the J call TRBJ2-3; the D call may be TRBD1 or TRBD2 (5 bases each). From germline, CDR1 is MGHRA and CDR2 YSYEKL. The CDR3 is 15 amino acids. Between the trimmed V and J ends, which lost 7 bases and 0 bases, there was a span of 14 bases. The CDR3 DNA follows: TGCGCCAGCACGCCTAGAGGGGCGAGCACAGATACGCAGTATTTT. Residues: CASTPRGASTDTQYF.

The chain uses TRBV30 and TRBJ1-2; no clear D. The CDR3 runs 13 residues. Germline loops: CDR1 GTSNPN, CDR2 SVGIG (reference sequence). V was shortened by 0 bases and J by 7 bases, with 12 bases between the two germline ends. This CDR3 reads CAWSVEGLSGYTF. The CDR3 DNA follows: TGTGCCTGGAGTGTGGAAGGGTTGAGTGGCTACACCTTC.

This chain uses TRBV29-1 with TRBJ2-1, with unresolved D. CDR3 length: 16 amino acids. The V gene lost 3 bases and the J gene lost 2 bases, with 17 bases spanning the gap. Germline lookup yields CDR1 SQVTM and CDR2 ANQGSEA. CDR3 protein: CSVEAIRLRAYNEQFF. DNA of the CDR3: TGCAGCGTTGAGGCAATAAGACTCCGGGCCTACAATGAGCAGTTCTTC.

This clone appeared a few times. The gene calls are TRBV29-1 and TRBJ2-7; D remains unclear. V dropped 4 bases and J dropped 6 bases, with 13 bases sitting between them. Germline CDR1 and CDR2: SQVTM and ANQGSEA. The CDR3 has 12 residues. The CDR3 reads CSVGKGASEQYF. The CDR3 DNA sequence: TGCAGCGTTGGGAAAGGCGCCTCCGAGCAGTACTTC.

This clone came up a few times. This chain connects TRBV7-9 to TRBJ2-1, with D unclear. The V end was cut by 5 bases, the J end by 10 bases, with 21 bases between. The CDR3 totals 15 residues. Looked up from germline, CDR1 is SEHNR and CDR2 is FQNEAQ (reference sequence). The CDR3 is CASSNRTDRKYEQFF. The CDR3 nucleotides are TGTGCCAGCAGCAACCGGACGGACCGGAAATACGAGCAGTTCTTC.